This TCR beta chain was recovered during a study of shared clonotypes between healthy human individuals. Study observations and caveats: An anticipated effect of sequencing depth on clonotype sharing among donors was recognized.

The CDR3 consists of 12 residues. Unmatched junction bases numbered 4, after V lost 10 bases and J lost 3 bases. Per the germline V gene, CDR1 is SNHLY and CDR2 is FYNNEI. The assay used deep level. The data were produced by immunoSEQ multiplex PCR, yet TCRdb's version contains in-frame clones alone and is incomplete. The sample has about 800,000 clones; just over 95% are singletons. As to this clone: Its target is unknown.

CD45RO-negative, CCR7-selected cells formed the naive CD8 fraction, which excluded terminally differentiated effector memory CD45RA+ cells. The receptor was derived from a man aged 25 to 45 in good health. Sequenced sample: naive CD8+ T cells sorted from blood. The chain employs TRBV2 and TRBJ2-3; 7 bases align to TRBD1. CDR3 protein: CAIRTGTDTQYF. In nucleotides, the CDR3 is TGTGCCATTCGGACAGGTACAGATACGCAGTATTTT.